One and the same sample provided the 25 T cell receptor beta chains below, sequenced in a study of blood T cells in healthy people across ages. The authors ran a second PCR of roughly 6 to 11 cycles using a sample-barcoded 5' primer and a J-beta primer mix. TCRdb reanalysed the 5' RACE reads using MiXCR and keeps one entry per CDR3 protein. The data contain about 1.8 million distinct CDR3 sequences, about 50% of them singletons. The sample taken for sequencing was blood. The source of these receptors is a woman aged 40 to 49 in good health.

Worth noting for this clonotype: Germline is not matched at one junction end, which may reflect a read error. CDR3: CASSDKGGGWETQYF. In DNA, the CDR3 is TGTGCCTCCAGTGATAAAGGCGGGGGGTGGGAGACCCAGTACTTC. The gene calls are TRBV24-1 and TRBJ2-5, with 8 bases identical to TRBD2. This CDR3 spans 15 amino acids. Germline lookup yields CDR1 KGHDR and CDR2 SFDVKD.

The gene calls are TRBV4-3 and TRBJ1-2, with D unclear. Germline CDR1 reads LGHNA; CDR2 reads YSLEER. Trimming removed 0 bases at V and 4 bases at J, with 9 bases between. There are 14 residues in the CDR3. The CDR3 coding sequence is TGCGCCAGCAGCCAAGAAGGACCCGTCTATGGCTACACCTTC. Translating gives CASSQEGPVYGYTF.

This clonotype was detected only a few times. In nucleotides, the CDR3 is TGTGCCAGCAGCTTGGGACTAGCGGGGTACCAAGAGACCCAGTACTTC. The encoded protein is CASSLGLAGYQETQYF. This chain uses TRBV7-2 with TRBJ2-5, with 13 bases aligning to TRBD2. V trimming: 3 bases; J trimming: 0 bases; junction bases outside the gene matches: 1. The CDR3 runs 16 residues. CDR1 and CDR2 from the germline V gene are SGHTA and FQGNSA.

The gene calls are TRBV5-4 and TRBJ2-1, with D possibly called TRBD1 or TRBD2 (6 bases each). The CDR3 covers 13 residues. The germline V gene encodes CDR1 SGHNT and CDR2 YYREEE (reference sequence). Trimming stripped 10 bases from V and 0 bases from J, with 11 bases between. CDR3 bases: TGTGCCGGGGGGACACCCTCCTACAATGAGCAGTTCTTC. Residues: CAGGTPSYNEQFF.

The chain links TRBV10-3 to TRBJ1-2, with a possible D match to TRBD1 (5 bases). From germline, CDR1 is ENHRY and CDR2 SYGVKD. The CDR3 consists of 13 residues. V lost 5 bases to trimming and J lost 5 bases, with 12 bases between them. Here the CDR3 DNA reads TGTGCCATCAGTTACTCAGGGAAATATGGCTACACCTTC. As protein: CAISYSGKYGYTF.

This sequence joins TRBV10-3 and TRBJ1-2; 7 bases align to TRBD1. Germline lookup yields CDR1 ENHRY and CDR2 SYGVKD. J was trimmed by 8 bases and V by 10 bases; bases with no gene match: 10. There are 12 residues in the CDR3. CDR3 sequence (DNA): TGTGCCACAGGGACAGTCGAGTGGGGCTACACCTTC. Its protein is CATGTVEWGYTF.

The rearrangement uses TRBV5-5 and TRBJ2-7; no firm D call. Germline assignment: CDR1 SGHKS and CDR2 YYEKEE (reference sequence). Trimming cost V 4 bases and J 5 bases, with 13 bases left between them. The CDR3 extends over 13 amino acids. The CDR3 sequence is CASSVYRQDEQYF. DNA of the CDR3: TGTGCCAGCAGCGTGTATAGGCAGGACGAGCAGTACTTC.

This clonotype has just a few counts. The chain combines TRBV6-5 with TRBJ2-3; no definite D call. This CDR3 spans 14 amino acids. Germline V gene sequence: CDR1 MNHEY, CDR2 SVGAGI. The V gene lost 0 bases and the J gene lost 4 bases, with 8 bases spanning the gap. The CDR3 DNA sequence: TGTGCCAGCAGTTACTCGGAATTTGCAGATACGCAGTATTTT. Translation: CASSYSEFADTQYF.

The CDR3 sequence: CASSQDLTSGGETQYF. The CDR3 bases are TGTGCCAGCAGCCAAGATCTAACTAGCGGGGGGGAGACCCAGTACTTC. This chain links TRBV4-2 with TRBJ2-5; 12 positions match TRBD2. Germline V lookup: CDR1 LGHNA, CDR2 YNFKEQ. J gave up 5 bases and V 0 bases, and 4 bases lay outside the gene matches. The CDR3 has 16 amino acids.

This clonotype was seen a single time. This chain connects TRBV20-1 to TRBJ1-5, with 9 bases matching TRBD1. The trim removed 5 bases at V and 4 bases at J, leaving 9 bases unmatched. The CDR3 totals 15 residues. The germline V gene encodes CDR1 DFQATT and CDR2 SNEGSKA (reference sequence). The CDR3 DNA sequence: TGCAGTGCTTTACCGCCGACAGGGGGAAATCAGCCCCAGCATTTT. It specifies CSALPPTGGNQPQHF.

Written as DNA, the CDR3 is TGTGCCAGCAGTGCGTACGGAGGGGGGACAGATACGCAGTATTTT. Its translation: CASSAYGGGTDTQYF. This chain connects TRBV25-1 to TRBJ2-3; possibly TRBD1 or TRBD2 for D (6 bases each). CDR3 length: 15 residues. V dropped 4 bases and J dropped 3 bases, with 14 bases sitting between them. CDR1 is MGHDK, CDR2 SYGVNS, per germline.

V usage is TRBV4-1 and J usage is TRBJ2-4; TRBD2 aligns across 8 bases. The DNA matches TRBJ2-7 better at its end, which makes the J call doubtful. From germline, CDR1 is MGHRA and CDR2 YSYEKL. The CDR3 length is 17 residues. DNA for the CDR3: TGCGCCAGCAGCCAAGACACGCCGGGGGGGCCCTTCTACGAGCAGTACTTC. This sequence encodes CASSQDTPGGPFYEQYF.

This chain connects TRBV10-2 to TRBJ2-2; D remains unclear. The CDR3 is made up of 13 amino acids. Germline V CDR1 and CDR2: WSHSY, SAAADI. Trimming shortened V by 6 bases and J by 0 bases, and 5 bases separated the two germline ends. DNA for the CDR3: TGCGCCAGCAGGGGTTCGAACACCGGGGAGCTGTTTTTT. It translates to CASRGSNTGELFF.

This clonotype was counted a few times. The chain couples TRBV7-2 to TRBJ2-1; possibly TRBD2 for D (6 bases). Germline assignment: CDR1 SGHTA and CDR2 FQGNSA. With 4 bases removed from V and 12 bases from J, the gap between germline ends came to 13 bases. The CDR3 has 12 amino acids. The CDR3 loop reads CASSYLALGQFF. As DNA, the CDR3 is TGTGCCAGCAGCTACCTAGCGCTTGGGCAGTTCTTC.

Comment on this clonotype: At one boundary the junction diverges from the germline segment, which might be a read error. The chain uses TRBV27 and TRBJ2-1; tentative D call: TRBD2 (5 bases). This CDR3 comprises 14 residues. In germline, CDR1 is MNHEY, CDR2 SMNVEV (reference sequence). CDR3 in DNA: TGCACCAGCAGTCCGAGGGCCCGGGGAAATGAGCAGTTCTTC. Protein sequence: CTSSPRARGNEQFF.

The chain joins TRBV7-9 to TRBJ2-1, with 11 nucleotides matching TRBD2. The J call is in doubt because the DNA end fits TRBJ2-7 better. The CDR3 runs 17 residues. Germline assignment: CDR1 SEHNR and CDR2 FQNEAQ (reference sequence). CDR3 in DNA: TGTGCCAGCAGCCCCAGACGTCTAGCGGGGGGCTACAATGAGCAGTACGTC. It encodes CASSPRRLAGGYNEQYV.

The chain links TRBV28 to TRBJ2-3; 9 nucleotides match TRBD1. J lost 4 bases, V lost 5 bases, and 7 bases had no gene match. This CDR3 has 15 residues. CDR1 and CDR2 (germline): MDHEN, SYDVKM. The CDR3 DNA reads TGTGCCAGCAGTGTACCGGGACAGGGACCAGATACGCAGTATTTT. Its translation: CASSVPGQGPDTQYF.

This clonotype appeared a single time. The chain recombines TRBV6-2 or TRBV6-3 with TRBJ2-5; D not resolved. The germline V gene has CDR1 MNHEY and CDR2 SVGEGT. This CDR3 is 10 amino acids long. V dropped 6 bases and J dropped 13 bases, with 12 bases sitting between them. The CDR3 DNA follows: TGTGCCAGCAGCCCTTACGAGCTGTACTTC. It translates to CASSPYELYF.

The CDR3 sequence is CASSPRGSGFTDTQYF. In DNA, the CDR3 is TGTGCCAGCAGCCCCCGTGGTAGCGGATTCACAGATACGCAGTATTTT. V gene TRBV7-2 combines with J gene TRBJ2-3; tentative D call: TRBD2 (6 bases). This CDR3 region has 16 residues. Germline values: CDR1 SGHTA, CDR2 FQGNSA. The V and J ends lost 5 bases and 2 bases respectively, with 17 bases between them.

This chain joins TRBV24-1 and TRBJ2-5; 9 bases match TRBD1. The CDR3 is 13 amino acids. J lost 11 bases, V lost 4 bases, and 7 bases had no gene match. In germline, CDR1 is KGHDR, CDR2 SFDVKD. The CDR3 coding sequence is TGTGCCACCAGTGAACCTGACAGGGGGAAGCAGTACTTC. Protein product: CATSEPDRGKQYF.

The chain couples TRBV28 to TRBJ2-7; TRBD1 aligns across 7 bases. CDR3 size: 14 residues. CDR1 and CDR2 (germline): MDHEN, SYDVKM. J gave up 1 base and V 5 bases, and 5 bases lay outside the gene matches. The CDR3 is CASSMTGFSYEQYF. In DNA, the CDR3 is TGTGCCAGCAGTATGACAGGGTTTTCCTACGAGCAGTACTTC. Looking up the rest from reference TRBV28 and TRBJ2-7 gives the full variable domain: DVKVTQSSRYLVKRTGEKVFLECVQDMDHENMFWYRQDPGLGLRLIYFSYDVKMKEKGDIPEGYSVSREKKERFSLILESASTNQTSMYLCASSMTGFSYEQYFGPGTRLTVT.

The V call is TRBV21-1, the J call TRBJ2-4; TRBD1, the D gene given by the table, was not confirmed from the DNA. With the DNA end fitting TRBJ2-5 better, the J assignment may be wrong. TRBV21-1 is a pseudogene. The CDR3 has 18 residues. The CDR3 nucleotides read TGTGCCAGCAGGGTTTTATTGACAGGGGCTTTAGTTGTTGAGACCCAGTACTTC. It encodes CASRVLLTGALVVETQYF.

V and J are TRBV4-3 and TRBJ2-5; D may be TRBD2 (5 bases). V dropped 1 base and J dropped 4 bases, with 13 bases sitting between them. Germline V gene data show CDR1 as LGHNA and CDR2 as YSLEER. The CDR3 covers 15 residues. CDR3 sequence: CASSQGSGNSETQYF. For the CDR3, the DNA is TGCGCCAGCAGCCAAGGTTCCGGGAACTCAGAGACCCAGTACTTC.

This chain joins TRBV3-1 and TRBJ2-7; 8 bases agree with TRBD1. V shed 4 bases and J 3 bases; nucleotides not matched to a gene: 5. This CDR3 contains 14 residues. Germline CDR1 and CDR2: LGHDT and YNNKEL (reference sequence). CDR3 sequence reads: CASSPRGTGYEQYF. The CDR3 nucleotides read TGTGCCAGCAGCCCACGTGGGACAGGCTACGAGCAGTACTTC.

The chain carries TRBV7-2 and TRBJ2-4; 15 positions match TRBD2. TRBJ2-7 explains the end of the DNA better; the J call may be wrong. Germline assignment: CDR1 SGHTA and CDR2 FQGNSA. The CDR3 is 16 residues long. The CDR3 bases are TGTGCCAGCAGCCTTCGGACTAGCGGGGGGGCCTACGAGCAGTACTTC. Translating gives CASSLRTSGGAYEQYF.